The 30 T cell receptor beta chains below come from one sample, sequenced in a study of tumor and adjacent non-tumor tissue in lung cancer (dated by TCRdb to the late 2010s). Library preparation was by multiplex PCR. TCRdb lists the instrument as Illumina HiSeq 2500. TCRbeta libraries were built by three rounds of nested PCR using primers (Table S4), following protocols modified from ARM-PCR. Using fastp trimming at Q25 and MiXCR clonotype assembly, TCRdb reanalyzed the public sequencing data and kept in-frame beta chains. All rows with the same CDR3 protein become a single entry with the most common DNA and genes. Across this sample there are about 140,000 distinct CDR3 sequences, with around 67% seen only once. Of the sample, roughly 20% falls within the top ten clones. RNA was isolated from bulk unsorted tissue, and RNA quality was assessed with a NanoDrop ND-1000 and an Agilent 2100. The specimen was lung tumor tissue. All receptors come from a man aged 55 to 70 with small cell lung cancer.

V is TRBV4-1 and J is TRBJ2-1; D remains unclear. Trimming removed 0 bases at V and 0 bases at J, with 15 bases between. The CDR3 loop spans 18 amino acids. Germline V CDR1 and CDR2: MGHRA, YSYEKL. The CDR3 protein is CASSQDPACDSSYNEQFF. The CDR3 DNA sequence: TGCGCCAGCAGCCAAGATCCAGCGTGCGATAGCTCCTACAATGAGCAGTTCTTC.

Comment on this clonotype: A read error is possible here, since a much larger clone lies one base away. The chain carries TRBV6-2 or TRBV6-3 and TRBJ2-2; 7 bases agree with TRBD2. This CDR3 is built from 16 residues. V lost 9 bases to trimming and J lost 0 bases; unmatched junction nucleotides: 10. Germline V CDR1 and CDR2: MNHEY, SVGEGT. The CDR3 sequence is CARSIREVANTGELFF. CDR3 bases: TGTGCCAGATCCATCCGGGAGGTCGCGAACACCGGGGAGCTGTTTTTT.

Note on this clonotype: The CDR3 does not close with the conserved phenylalanine or tryptophan, likely indicating a read error. J is TRBJ2-1 and V is TRBV20-1, with 13 bases fitting TRBD2. This CDR3 spans 18 amino acids. CDR1 is DFQATT and CDR2 is SNEGSKA in the germline V gene (reference sequence). The CDR3 protein is CYYAGLAGERGSYNEQFL. Here the CDR3 DNA reads TGCTATTACGCAGGACTAGCGGGAGAGAGGGGCTCCTACAATGAGCAGTTCTTA.

This clonotype was seen just once. This chain links TRBV5-5 with TRBJ2-7, with 10 bases that match TRBD1. The CDR3 length is 17 residues. Trimming cost V 3 bases and J 5 bases; bases outside gene matches: 14. Per germline, CDR1 SGHKS and CDR2 YYEKEE (reference sequence). In DNA form, the CDR3 reads TGTGCCAGCAGCTGGCCCCCCTCCAGGACAGGGGGGAACGAGCAGTACTTC. Protein sequence: CASSWPPSRTGGNEQYF.

The CDR3 DNA reads TGCGCCAGCAGTAAAAACACCGGGACTACGCAGTATTTT. It encodes CASSKNTGTTQYF. This sequence joins TRBV10-1 and TRBJ2-3; D tentatively fits TRBD1 or TRBD2 (5 bases each). Germline CDR1 WNHNN, CDR2 SYGVQD (reference sequence). The V and J ends lost 5 bases and 8 bases respectively, with 14 bases between them. The CDR3 has 13 residues.

Turning to this clonotype: The CDR3 does not close with the conserved phenylalanine or tryptophan, likely indicating a read error. The chain has TRBV30 and TRBJ2-3; D remains unclear. This CDR3 contains 13 residues. V lost 0 bases to trimming and J lost 8 bases, with 12 bases between them. Germline assignment: CDR1 GTSNPN and CDR2 SVGIG (reference sequence). CDR3 in amino acids: CAWSVSRIGTQYI. For the CDR3, the DNA is TGTGCCTGGAGTGTATCCCGGATAGGTACGCAGTATATT.

A note on this clonotype: This may be a read error, as it is one base from a much larger clone. This chain uses TRBV6-1 with TRBJ1-1; no definite D call. Germline V lookup: CDR1 MNHNS, CDR2 SASEGT. The V end was cut by 6 bases, the J end by 0 bases, with 11 bases between. The CDR3 is 14 residues long. Here the CDR3 DNA reads TGTGCCAGCAGCCTCGGAGAGCTGAACACTGAAGCTTTCTTT. Protein: CASSLGELNTEAFF.

The CDR3 loop reads CTDSGVNYGYTF. CDR3 DNA sequence: TGCACTGATAGCGGGGTCAACTATGGCTACACCTTC. The chain couples TRBV20-1 to TRBJ1-2; D is unresolved. Germline V gene lookup returns CDR1 DFQATT and CDR2 SNEGSKA (reference sequence). The length of the CDR3 is 12 residues.

The rearrangement links TRBV20-1 to TRBJ2-3; TRBD2 aligns across 9 bases. Germline V gene data show CDR1 as DFQATT and CDR2 as SNEGSKA (reference sequence). Losses at the gene ends were 7 bases for V and 0 bases for J; bases not matched to a gene: 11. The CDR3 runs 16 residues. CDR3 coding DNA: TGCAGTGATTCTTCTTCTAGCGGGACTAGCACAGATACGCAGTATTTT. As protein: CSDSSSSGTSTDTQYF.

Note on this clonotype: This may be a read error, as it is one base from a much larger clone. The chain has TRBV20-1 and TRBJ2-5; D ambiguous. The germline V gene has CDR1 DFQATT and CDR2 SNEGSKA (reference sequence). V was cut by 2 bases and J by 0 bases, with 7 bases left in between. This CDR3 has 13 amino acids. The CDR3 DNA follows: TGCAGTGCTAGATGGCTGTACCAAGAGACCCAGTACTTC. Translated, it gives CSARWLYQETQYF.

This clonotype was found a few times. A read error may account for a junction end that differs from germline. The V call is TRBV11-2, the J call TRBJ1-1; D is undetermined. Germline V gives CDR1 SGHAT, CDR2 FQNNGV. The CDR3 is 15 residues long. The CDR3: CTSSLGFGVNTEAFF. The CDR3 DNA follows: TGTACCAGCAGCTTAGGATTCGGGGTGAACACTGAAGCTTTCTTT. Based on the CDR3 plus reference TRBV11-2 and TRBJ1-1, the full variable domain is EAGVAQSPRYKIIEKRQSVAFWCNPISGHATLYWYQQILGQGPKLLIQFQNNGVVDDSQLPKDRFSAERLKGVDSTLKIQPAKLEDSAVYLCTSSLGFGVNTEAFFGQGTRLTVV.

About this clonotype: Here the CDR3 omits its conserved ending phenylalanine or tryptophan, so a read error is the likely source. CDR3 loop: CASSEQGRDQYI. DNA of the CDR3: TGTGCCAGCAGCGAACAGGGGCGCGACCAGTACATC. The genes are TRBV11-1 and TRBJ2-7; 7 bases are a match to TRBD1. Germline CDR1 is SGHAT and CDR2 is FQDESV (reference sequence). V lost 5 bases to trimming and J lost 10 bases; unmatched junction nucleotides: 8. The CDR3 spans 12 residues.

Comment on this clonotype: The junction shows a germline mismatch at one end, possibly a read error. The V and J genes are TRBV11-2 and TRBJ1-4; 7 bases map to TRBD1. Germline CDR1 SGHAT, CDR2 FQNNGV. The length of the CDR3 is 14 residues. CDR3 coding DNA: TGTGTCAGCAGTCCCGACAGGGCACTAGGAAAACTGTTTTTT. Its translation: CVSSPDRALGKLFF. The complete variable domain, with remaining parts taken from reference TRBV11-2 and TRBJ1-4, reads EAGVAQSPRYKIIEKRQSVAFWCNPISGHATLYWYQQILGQGPKLLIQFQNNGVVDDSQLPKDRFSAERLKGVDSTLKIQPAKLEDSAVYLCVSSPDRALGKLFFGSGTQLSVL.

Concerning this clonotype itself: Because it lacks the conserved phenylalanine or tryptophan at the end, this CDR3 is likely a read error. The chain uses TRBV6-6 and TRBJ2-7, with D perhaps matching TRBD2 (5 bases). Per germline, CDR1 MNHNY and CDR2 SVGAGI (reference sequence). V lost 5 bases to trimming and J lost 4 bases, with 15 bases between them. CDR3 length: 14 amino acids. CDR3 region: CASSRRELTYEQYL. CDR3 DNA sequence: TGTGCCAGCAGTCGCCGGGAACTTACATACGAGCAGTACTTA.

This clonotype appeared many times. The chain is built from TRBV4-2 and TRBJ2-2, with D hard to call. Germline CDR1 is LGHNA and CDR2 is YNFKEQ. CDR3 length equals 14 residues. With 1 base removed from V and 7 bases from J, the gap between germline ends came to 10 bases. CDR3 sequence: CASSQGTPGGELFF. The CDR3, as DNA: TGTGCCAGCAGCCAAGGAACACCCGGCGGGGAGCTGTTTTTT.

The chain combines TRBV29-1 with TRBJ1-2, with D possibly being TRBD1 (5 bases). Germline V gives CDR1 SQVTM, CDR2 ANQGSEA. The CDR3 covers 13 residues. CDR3 DNA: TGCAGTGTCGGACGGGGGTGGACCTATGGCTACACCTTC. Its protein is CSVGRGWTYGYTF.

With respect to this clonotype: A junction end diverges from the germline sequence, so it may reflect a read error. CDR3 sequence: CASGFLAGGVNTQYF. CDR3 DNA: TGTGCCAGCGGTTTTTTAGCGGGAGGAGTTAATACGCAGTATTTT. The gene calls are TRBV12-3 or TRBV12-4 and TRBJ2-3; TRBD2 agrees at 10 bases. This CDR3 comprises 15 residues.

CDR3 sequence: CAWSIQITGELFF. CDR3 nucleotide sequence: TGTGCCTGGAGTATCCAGATAACCGGGGAGCTGTTTTTT. The chain employs TRBV30 and TRBJ2-2; no definite D call. V shed 2 bases and J shed 5 bases, with 9 bases lying between them. CDR3 length equals 13 residues. The germline V gene encodes CDR1 GTSNPN and CDR2 SVGIG (reference sequence). Full variable domain (remainder filled in from reference TRBV30 and TRBJ2-2): SQTIHQWPATLVQPVGSPLSLECTVEGTSNPNLYWYRQAAGRGLQLLFYSVGIGQISSEVPQNLSASRPQDRQFILSSKKLLLSDSGFYLCAWSIQITGELFFGEGSRLTVL.

Concerning this clonotype itself: The junction differs from germline at one of its ends, possibly a read error. The gene calls are TRBV11-2 and TRBJ2-1, with D unresolved. The V gene's germline CDR1 is SGHAT and CDR2 FQNNGV. This CDR3 is built from 11 residues. CDR3 bases: TGTGCCAGCAGCCCGCAAGGAATGCAGTCCTTC. Amino acids: CASSPQGMQSF.

In the case of this clonotype: A single base separates this from a much larger clone, so it may be a read error. V usage is TRBV20-1 and J usage is TRBJ2-3; TRBD1 matches 9 bases. Unmatched junction bases numbered 24, after V lost 6 bases and J lost 8 bases. The CDR3 extends over 18 amino acids. Germline values: CDR1 DFQATT, CDR2 SNEGSKA (reference sequence). The chain's CDR3 is CSATTNRAGQGGPVTQYF. The CDR3 DNA reads TGCAGTGCCACAACCAACAGAGCGGGACAGGGTGGGCCAGTTACGCAGTATTTT.

The chain combines TRBV20-1 with TRBJ1-2; possible D gene TRBD1, 6 bases. Trimming pared 6 bases from V and 9 bases from J, leaving 23 bases between. Germline V gives CDR1 DFQATT, CDR2 SNEGSKA (reference sequence). CDR3 length: 14 amino acids. CDR3 in DNA: TGCAGTGCGACCACAGGGCTGGGAGGGTATTGCTACACCTTC. Residues: CSATTGLGGYCYTF.

About this clonotype itself: The junction shows a germline mismatch at one end, possibly a read error. The genes are TRBV13 and TRBJ2-1; no firm D call. The CDR3 has 17 residues. The germline V gene has CDR1 PRHDT and CDR2 FYEKMQ (reference sequence). The CDR3 is CAGSLRAGFSNYHEQFF. CDR3 DNA: TGTGCCGGCAGCTTAAGGGCCGGATTTAGCAACTACCATGAGCAGTTCTTC. The entire variable domain, with the rest obtained from reference TRBV13 and TRBJ2-1, is as follows: AAGVIQSPRHLIKEKRETATLKCYPIPRHDTVYWYQQGPGQDPQFLISFYEKMQSDKGSIPDRFSAQQFSDYHSELNMSSLELGDSALYFCAGSLRAGFSNYHEQFFGPGTRLTVL.

On this clonotype: A junction end diverges from the germline sequence, so it may reflect a read error. The chain links TRBV6-5 to TRBJ1-1, with D hard to call. Germline assignment: CDR1 MNHEY and CDR2 SVGAGI. This CDR3 spans 14 amino acids. Here the CDR3 reads CASSRPGLNIEAFF. In DNA form, the CDR3 reads TGTGCCAGCAGTCGCCCAGGTCTGAACATTGAAGCTTTCTTT.

There are a few counts of this clonotype. The chain joins TRBV5-1 to TRBJ2-1, with 10 bases aligning to TRBD2. J lost 6 bases, V lost 2 bases, and 5 bases had no gene match. CDR1 is SGHRS, CDR2 YFSETQ, per germline. There are 15 residues in the CDR3. Written as DNA, the CDR3 is TGCGCCAGCAGCTTAGGAACTAGCGGGATCAATGAGCAGTTCTTC. Protein sequence: CASSLGTSGINEQFF.

Comments on this clonotype: Germline and junction disagree at one end, which may indicate a read error. The V and J genes are TRBV5-4 and TRBJ2-3; D possibly corresponds to TRBD2 (5 bases). CDR1 is SGHNT and CDR2 is YYREEE in the germline V gene (reference sequence). The CDR3 has 12 residues. The CDR3 is CASSLDGDMQYF. The CDR3 DNA reads as TGTGCCAGCAGCCTGGACGGGGATATGCAGTATTTT.

This clonotype was seen repeatedly, ten times or more. The chain is built from TRBV12-5 and TRBJ1-1, with D possibly TRBD1 on 6 matching bases. The CDR3 sequence is 12 residues long. The germline V gene encodes CDR1 LGHNT and CDR2 FRNRAP. V lost 1 base and J lost 9, with 9 bases in between. CDR3 region: CASGLGGRQAFF. CDR3 DNA sequence: TGTGCTAGTGGTTTGGGGGGGCGACAAGCTTTCTTT.

This clonotype was observed a few times. A much larger clone sits a single nucleotide away, making a read error possible. The CDR3 DNA is TGCAGTGCTAGAGTGGAAACTAATGAAAAACTGTTTTTT. Its protein product is CSARVETNEKLFF. The genes are TRBV20-1 and TRBJ1-4; D not certain. The CDR3 extends over 13 amino acids. Germline lookup yields CDR1 DFQATT and CDR2 SNEGSKA (reference sequence). Trimming pared 1 base from V and 1 base from J, leaving 4 bases between.

This clonotype has more than one count but fewer than ten. In nucleotides, the CDR3 is TGTGCCAGCTCGGGTGACTTAAAGAGCTCTACAGATACGCAGTATTTT. Amino acid sequence: CASSGDLKSSTDTQYF. The J gene is TRBJ2-3, the V gene TRBV13; the D is unclear. The CDR3 has 16 amino acids. CDR1 is PRHDT and CDR2 is FYEKMQ in the germline V gene (reference sequence). The V gene lost 8 bases and the J gene lost 3 bases, with 21 bases spanning the gap.

Concerning this clonotype: The conserved phenylalanine or tryptophan normally closing the CDR3 is absent here, so this likely arose from a read error. CDR3 sequence reads: CASRWGLAPCYEQYI. The CDR3 DNA is TGTGCCAGCAGGTGGGGGCTAGCGCCATGCTACGAGCAGTACATC. This chain links TRBV6-5 with TRBJ2-7; D is possibly TRBD1 or TRBD2 (6 bases each). V gave up 6 bases and J gave up 3 bases, with 18 bases separating them. Looked up from germline, CDR1 is MNHEY and CDR2 is SVGAGI. This CDR3 contains 15 residues.

For this clonotype: Sequence at one end of the junction differs from germline and may be a read error. The rearrangement links TRBV11-2 to TRBJ2-3, with a possible D match to TRBD2 (6 bases). The CDR3 sequence is 16 residues long. CDR1 is SGHAT, CDR2 FQNNGV, per germline. The CDR3 DNA reads TGTGCCAGCAACTCAACTCTAGGAGGGGTAACAGATACGAAGTATTTT. This translates into CASNSTLGGVTDTKYF.